Below are 16 T cell receptor beta chains sequenced from a single sample in a study of cytomegalovirus exposure and HLA in healthy donors (dated by TCRdb to the late 2010s). Receptor libraries were prepared by the immunoSEQ multiplex PCR assay. For the multiplex PCR, a mixture combining 60 forward primers for TCR Vbeta segments and 13 reverse primers for TCR Jbeta segments was used. TCRdb took this table from immuneACCESS and kept in-frame rearrangements with V and J called. Such tables lack part of the clones; where checked against another copy, unresolved V genes explain under half of the gap, and the rest is unexplained. The sample table records some 150,000 clones; approximately 79% of these occur just once. The ten largest make up roughly 4% of the sample. Sequencing was carried out using PBMCs. The receptors come from a man aged 18 to 29 in good health and CMV-seropositive.

The V gene is TRBV28, the J gene TRBJ1-4, with D hard to call. The CDR3 consists of 15 residues. Per germline, CDR1 MDHEN and CDR2 SYDVKM. V was pared by 5 bases and J by 0 bases, with 10 bases between. The CDR3 coding sequence is TGTGCCAGCAGTCTGGAGGTTTCAACTAATGAAAAACTGTTTTTT. Protein: CASSLEVSTNEKLFF.

The genes are TRBV4-1 and TRBJ2-7, with D uncertain. The CDR3 sequence is 13 residues long. Trimming took 4 bases from V and 3 from J, leaving 10 bases between them. Germline V lookup: CDR1 MGHRA, CDR2 YSYEKL. The CDR3 DNA sequence: TGCGCCAGCAGCCCTTTCCGCGACTACGAGCAGTACTTC. It codes for CASSPFRDYEQYF.

This clone was picked up a small number of times. This chain uses TRBV7-9 with TRBJ2-1, with D possibly being TRBD2 (6 bases). Germline V gene data show CDR1 as SEHNR and CDR2 as FQNEAQ (reference sequence). CDR3 length: 15 amino acids. V lost 5 bases and J lost 9, with 20 bases in between. The DNA for the CDR3 is TGTGCCAGCAGCCCTAGCGACAGATTGGCCCTTGAGCAGTTCTTC. Protein sequence: CASSPSDRLALEQFF.

The V call is TRBV5-4, the J call TRBJ2-5; 9 nucleotides match TRBD2. The V segment lost 0 bases and the J segment 4 bases; nucleotides outside the gene matches: 4. The germline CDR1 and CDR2 sequences are SGHNT and YYREEE (reference sequence). This CDR3 region has 15 residues. In DNA, the CDR3 is TGTGCCAGCAGCTTGGACAGGACTAGCGCAGAGACCCAGTACTTC. It codes for CASSLDRTSAETQYF. The variable domain in full, completed from reference TRBV5-4 and TRBJ2-5, reads ETGVTQSPTHLIKTRGQQVTLRCSSQSGHNTVSWYQQALGQGPQFIFQYYREEENGRGNFPPRFSGLQFPNYSSELNVNALELDDSALYLCASSLDRTSAETQYFGPGTRLLVL.

The chain uses TRBV28 and TRBJ1-1; tentatively, D is TRBD1 (5 bases). Trimming took off 7 bases at V and 1 base at J, with 13 bases between the two ends. Germline loops: CDR1 MDHEN, CDR2 SYDVKM. The CDR3 runs to 14 residues. Here the CDR3 DNA reads TGTGCCAGCACCCCGGGGGTATGGAACACTGAAGCTTTCTTT. Translation: CASTPGVWNTEAFF.

CDR3 nucleotide sequence: TGTGCCAGTAGTTTAGCCAGGGGGCTCTACGAGCAGTACTTC. Residues: CASSLARGLYEQYF. The chain uses TRBV19 and TRBJ2-7, with TRBD1 identical over 8 bases. The CDR3 contains 14 residues. The V gene end was trimmed by 5 bases and the J gene end by 3 bases; junction bases not matched to a gene: 6. Germline-derived CDR1 and CDR2 are LNHDA and SQIVND (reference sequence).

This clone was observed a handful of times. A junction boundary mismatches the germline segment, possibly from a read error. The chain couples TRBV4-2 to TRBJ1-1, with 8 positions matching TRBD1. This CDR3 is built from 15 residues. CDR1 is LGHNA and CDR2 is YNFKEQ in the germline V gene. The CDR3 coding sequence is TGTGCCAGCAGCGAAGACAGGGGAGGGTACACTGAAGCTTTCTTT. Translating gives CASSEDRGGYTEAFF.

This rearrangement joins TRBV19 to TRBJ1-1; 7 nucleotides match TRBD1. CDR1 is LNHDA, CDR2 SQIVND, per germline (reference sequence). Trimming removed 5 bases from V and 1 base from J; junction bases left unmatched: 4. The CDR3 has 14 residues. The CDR3 loop reads CASSLWTGNTEAFF. The DNA of the CDR3 is TGTGCCAGTAGTCTCTGGACAGGGAACACTGAAGCTTTCTTT.

The genes are TRBV5-1 and TRBJ2-1, with TRBD1 matching 8 bases. There are 17 residues in the CDR3. Germline CDR1 is SGHRS and CDR2 is YFSETQ. V was pared by 4 bases and J by 0 bases, with 9 bases of the junction left unmatched. DNA for the CDR3: TGCGCCAGCAGCGAAAGAAACAGGGGGAGCTCCTACAATGAGCAGTTCTTC. It is translated as CASSERNRGSSYNEQFF.

The chain employs TRBV28 and TRBJ2-3, with 9 nucleotides matching TRBD2. The ends lost 5 bases at V and 0 bases at J; junction bases unmatched: 6. Germline V lookup: CDR1 MDHEN, CDR2 SYDVKM. The CDR3 extends over 16 amino acids. The CDR3 region has the DNA TGTGCCAGCAGTGTGGGACTAGCAGCTAGCACAGATACGCAGTATTTT. Translating gives CASSVGLAASTDTQYF.

CDR3: CASSLPGSTDTQYF. CDR3 DNA: TGCGCCAGCAGCTTACCGGGTAGCACAGATACGCAGTATTTT. The V call is TRBV5-1, the J call TRBJ2-3; no clear D gene. Germline V CDR1 and CDR2: SGHRS, YFSETQ. The germline V and J ends were trimmed by 2 bases and 0 bases, with 7 bases remaining between them. CDR3 length: 14 amino acids.

The chain links TRBV5-6 to TRBJ2-7; 7 bases are shared with TRBD1. V trimming: 6 bases; J trimming: 7 bases; junction bases outside the gene matches: 16. The CDR3 totals 15 residues. Germline CDR1 SGHDT, CDR2 YYEEEE. The CDR3 loop is CASTIGKGAGREQYF. The CDR3 region has the DNA TGTGCCAGCACCATTGGGAAGGGGGCAGGGCGGGAGCAGTACTTC.

The chain joins TRBV13 to TRBJ2-7; D is possibly TRBD1 (5 bases). The CDR3 consists of 14 residues. Deletions cut 6 bases from V and 0 bases from J, with 12 bases between. Germline CDR1 and CDR2: PRHDT and FYEKMQ (reference sequence). The CDR3 is CASSQSGASYEQYF. The CDR3 coding sequence is TGTGCCAGCAGTCAGAGTGGGGCCTCCTACGAGCAGTACTTC.

The chain has TRBV7-9 and TRBJ2-1; possibly TRBD1 for D (6 bases). The germline gives CDR1 SEHNR, CDR2 FQNEAQ (reference sequence). The CDR3 sequence is 13 residues long. With 4 bases removed from V and 9 bases from J, the gap between germline ends came to 13 bases. For the CDR3, the DNA is TGTGCCAGCAGCTCAACCCAGGGGAGTGAGCAGTTCTTC. As protein: CASSSTQGSEQFF.

This clone came up a few times. The gene calls are TRBV11-3 and TRBJ2-1; 8 nucleotides agree with TRBD2. The germline V gene encodes CDR1 SGHNT and CDR2 YENEEA. The CDR3 sequence is 15 residues long. V lost 0 bases and J lost 7; bases outside the gene matches: 5. The CDR3 loop reads CASSLEAGVGNEQFF. CDR3 DNA: TGTGCCAGCAGCTTAGAAGCGGGAGTGGGAAATGAGCAGTTCTTC. Full variable domain (rest looked up from reference TRBV11-3 and TRBJ2-1): EAGVVQSPRYKIIEKKQPVAFWCNPISGHNTLYWYLQNLGQGPELLIRYENEEAVDDSQLPKDRFSAERLKGVDSTLKIQPAELGDSAVYLCASSLEAGVGNEQFFGPGTRLTVL.

The chain has TRBV18 and TRBJ2-5; TRBD1 agrees at 8 bases. V lost 5 bases to trimming and J lost 2 bases; unmatched junction nucleotides: 7. The CDR3 is 15 residues long. CDR1 and CDR2 (germline): KGHSH, LQKENI. The CDR3 nucleotides are TGTGCCAGCTCAGGCCGGGACAGGACGCAAGAGACCCAGTACTTC. Translation: CASSGRDRTQETQYF.